The 31 T cell receptor beta chains reported below all come from one sample, sequenced in a study of human T cells and chemical hapten exposure. The sample's time point: pre-sensitization, week 0. Treatment described: therapeutic diphenylcyclopropenone sensitization with weekly scalp DPC. MiXCR, run by TCRdb on the RACE reads, gives a single entry per CDR3 protein. Altogether more than 300,000 distinct CDR3 sequences are present, more than 4.5% being singletons, with the ten largest covering 2.6%. The sample consisted of whole blood, taken in connection with sensitization to the hapten diphenylcyclopropenone (DPC). The receptors were gathered from a woman aged 45-65 years with alopecia areata. Some clones in this sample may be carry-over from other donors' samples.

The genes are TRBV10-3 and TRBJ1-6; 7 bases agree with TRBD1. Germline V lookup: CDR1 ENHRY, CDR2 SYGVKD. Germline trimming cut 10 bases from V and 8 bases from J; bases unmatched to any gene: 14. The CDR3 is made up of 15 amino acids. CDR3 nucleotides: TGTGCCACCAGGCCCACAGGGGTCGAGGATTCACCCCTCCACTTT. Translation gives CATRPTGVEDSPLHF.

V is TRBV7-9 and J is TRBJ1-2; the D gene is possibly TRBD1 (6 bases). CDR1 and CDR2 from the germline V gene are SEHNR and FQNEAQ (reference sequence). This CDR3 has 13 amino acids. Trimming took 3 bases from V and 6 from J, leaving 11 bases between them. The CDR3 reads CASSFNHRDGYTF. In nucleotides, the CDR3 is TGTGCCAGCAGCTTCAATCACAGGGATGGCTACACCTTC. The variable domain in full, with the rest retrieved from reference TRBV7-9 and TRBJ1-2, is DTGVSQNPRHKITKRGQNVTFRCDPISEHNRLYWYRQTLGQGPEFLTYFQNEAQLEKSRLLSDRFSAERPKGSFSTLEIQRTEQGDSAMYLCASSFNHRDGYTFGSGTRLTVV.

Notes on this clonotype: The DNA is left out, because the CDR3 cannot be placed on it with certainty; the CDR3 is given as TCRdb lists it. The chain uses TRBV12-5 and TRBJ1-5; the table names TRBD1, a call not compared with the DNA. The CDR3 has 15 amino acids, counting both end residues. Germline values: CDR1 LGHNT, CDR2 FRNRAP. CDR3 loop: CASGLGTGLGEPQHF.

The V gene is TRBV3-1, the J gene TRBJ2-3; TRBD2 agrees at 7 bases. Trimming took 4 bases from V and 2 from J; bases not matched to a gene: 6. Germline-derived CDR1 and CDR2 are LGHDT and YNNKEL (reference sequence). CDR3 length: 15 amino acids. In DNA, the CDR3 is TGTGCCAGCAGCCTGCGACTAGCCCCCACAGATACGCAGTATTTT. The encoded protein is CASSLRLAPTDTQYF.

This clonotype was found a few times. V and J are TRBV2 and TRBJ1-2, with 10 bases identical to TRBD1. J lost 9 bases, V lost 10 bases, and 8 bases had no gene match. Per germline, CDR1 SNHLY and CDR2 FYNNEI. There are 12 residues in the CDR3. The CDR3 DNA is TGTGCCAAACTGACAGGGGGCACTAGCTACACCTTC. As protein: CAKLTGGTSYTF.

This clonotype was seen ten or more times. The chain uses TRBV28 and TRBJ2-1; D remains unclear. Trimming took off 4 bases at V and 7 bases at J, with 14 bases between the two ends. The CDR3 consists of 14 residues. The germline gives CDR1 MDHEN, CDR2 SYDVKM. The CDR3 loop is CASSSVGERNEQFF. CDR3 DNA sequence: TGTGCCAGCAGTTCTGTCGGCGAGAGGAATGAGCAGTTCTTC.

The J gene is TRBJ2-6, the V gene TRBV6-1, with TRBD2 as a possible D gene (5 bases). Germline CDR1 MNHNS, CDR2 SASEGT. The CDR3 length is 14 residues. V was clipped by 10 bases and J by 2 bases, with 12 bases between them. CDR3 in DNA: TGTGCCATCAACGGAGGACCTGGGGCCAACGTCCTGACTTTC. Translation gives CAINGGPGANVLTF.

The chain has TRBV20-1 and TRBJ2-2, with 12 bases aligning to TRBD1. With V trimmed by 6 bases and J by 0 bases, 17 bases remained unmatched. This CDR3 has 20 amino acids. From germline, CDR1 is DFQATT and CDR2 SNEGSKA (reference sequence). The CDR3, as DNA: TGCAGTGCCCTTATTCCGGGACAGGGGGCGACTACCGCGAACACCGGGGAGCTGTTTTTT. Translating it yields CSALIPGQGATTANTGELFF.

This clonotype has a handful of counts. The DNA of the CDR3 is TGTGCCAGCAGCTTCTCCGGGACTAGCCCTGCCTACGAGCAGTACTTC. The encoded protein is CASSFSGTSPAYEQYF. The rearrangement uses TRBV7-2 and TRBJ2-7, with 9 bases that match TRBD2. The CDR3 runs 16 residues. The germline V gene encodes CDR1 SGHTA and CDR2 FQGNSA. J lost 2 bases, V lost 3 bases, and 8 bases had no gene match.

This clonotype was counted many times. This rearrangement joins TRBV5-1 to TRBJ2-5, with 7 bases aligning to TRBD2. The CDR3 sequence is 15 residues long. V dropped 9 bases and J dropped 2; count of bases not matched to a gene: 13. Germline V lookup: CDR1 SGHRS, CDR2 YFSETQ. The CDR3 nucleotides read TGCGCCACCGGCGATCCAAGCGGGATGCAAGAGACCCAGTACTTC. The encoded protein is CATGDPSGMQETQYF.

This clonotype was observed many times. For the CDR3, the DNA is TGTGCCAGCAGCCACGGGGGTTGGGATGAGCAGTTCTTC. This codes for CASSHGGWDEQFF. The rearrangement uses TRBV6-5 and TRBJ2-1; perhaps TRBD2 as D (6 bases). Per the germline V gene, CDR1 is MNHEY and CDR2 is SVGAGI. The V end was cut by 6 bases, the J end by 8 bases, with 14 bases between. There are 13 residues in the CDR3.

In its sample, this clonotype was seen many times. The chain carries TRBV11-2 and TRBJ2-3, with 14 bases aligning to TRBD2. V shed 5 bases and J 2 bases; nucleotides not matched to a gene: 12. The CDR3 has 19 residues. Per germline, CDR1 SGHAT and CDR2 FQNNGV. CDR3 amino acids: CASSMGLAGDLILTDTQYF. The DNA for the CDR3 is TGTGCCAGCAGCATGGGACTAGCGGGAGACCTCATCCTCACAGATACGCAGTATTTT.

This clonotype was seen more than once but under ten times. The chain links TRBV28 to TRBJ1-4; D perhaps matches TRBD1 (6 bases). Germline V gene lookup returns CDR1 MDHEN and CDR2 SYDVKM. V lost 5 bases, J lost 7 bases, and 14 bases lay in between. This CDR3 has 14 residues. The CDR3: CASSPQDSGEKLFF. CDR3 in DNA: TGTGCCAGCAGTCCCCAGGACAGCGGTGAAAAACTGTTTTTT.

As for this clonotype: A much larger clone lies one base from this, so it may be a read error. This chain uses TRBV28 with TRBJ1-1; D remains unclear. CDR3 length equals 12 residues. Germline V gives CDR1 MDHEN, CDR2 SYDVKM. The CDR3: CATWDLNTEALF. The CDR3 DNA reads as TGTGCCACCTGGGATTTGAACACTGAAGCTCTCTTT.

A few counts support this clonotype. J is TRBJ2-1 and V is TRBV6-5; 16 nucleotides line up with TRBD2. Losses at the gene ends were 5 bases for V and 8 bases for J; bases not matched to a gene: 6. This CDR3 has 16 amino acids. Germline assignment: CDR1 MNHEY and CDR2 SVGAGI. The CDR3, as DNA: TGTGCCAGCAGTGATCCGGGACTAGCGGGGGGGCATGAGCAGTTCTTC. It is translated as CASSDPGLAGGHEQFF.

This clonotype occurred a few times. The rearrangement uses TRBV27 and TRBJ2-7, with 9 bases lining up with TRBD2. V lost 5 bases to trimming and J lost 5 bases; unmatched junction nucleotides: 10. Germline loops: CDR1 MNHEY, CDR2 SMNVEV (reference sequence). This CDR3 is built from 15 residues. The CDR3 bases are TGTGCCAGCAGTCTCTTTAGCGGGGGCCCTGACGAGCAGTACTTC. It is translated as CASSLFSGGPDEQYF.

This clonotype was found many times. This rearrangement joins TRBV29-1 to TRBJ1-2; D is unresolved. Trimming removed 2 bases at V and 3 bases at J, with 7 bases between. The germline V gene has CDR1 SQVTM and CDR2 ANQGSEA. The CDR3 has 12 residues. The CDR3 sequence is CSVEYRHYGYTF. CDR3 DNA: TGCAGCGTTGAATACAGACACTATGGCTACACCTTC.

This clonotype has ten or more counts. This chain links TRBV29-1 with TRBJ2-2, with TRBD2 as a possible D gene (6 bases). Germline lookup yields CDR1 SQVTM and CDR2 ANQGSEA. This CDR3 has 12 amino acids. Trimming removed 2 bases at V and 6 bases at J, with 7 bases between. The CDR3 sequence is CSVETSPGELFF. The CDR3 bases are TGCAGCGTTGAAACTAGCCCCGGGGAGCTGTTTTTT.

The V gene is TRBV6-2 or TRBV6-3, the J gene TRBJ2-7, with D perhaps TRBD2 (5 bases). CDR3 size: 12 residues. The germline V gene has CDR1 MNHEY and CDR2 SVGEGT. Trimming took off 0 bases at V and 11 bases at J, with 11 bases between the two ends. CDR3 sequence: CASSYSEGLEYF. The CDR3 DNA reads TGTGCCAGCAGTTACTCCGAGGGCTTGGAGTACTTC.

This clonotype has a handful of counts. The chain uses TRBV15 and TRBJ1-1; D is uncertain. V was trimmed by 3 bases and J by 7 bases, leaving 12 bases between them. Germline V gene sequence: CDR1 LNHNV, CDR2 YYDKDF (reference sequence). This CDR3 spans 13 amino acids. CDR3: CATSRGPRIEAFF. CDR3 sequence (DNA): TGTGCCACCAGCAGGGGCCCCCGGATTGAAGCTTTCTTT.

The chain employs TRBV7-8 and TRBJ2-7; tentative D call: TRBD1 (5 bases). Germline V gene lookup returns CDR1 SGHVS and CDR2 FQNEAQ. The V and J ends lost 5 bases and 6 bases respectively, with 11 bases between them. CDR3 length equals 12 residues. CDR3 sequence reads: CASSHQGGEQYF. The CDR3 nucleotides read TGTGCCAGCAGCCACCAGGGCGGCGAGCAGTACTTC.

In this sample, this clonotype turned up a few times. The chain is built from TRBV11-3 and TRBJ2-3, with D perhaps matching TRBD1 or TRBD2 (6 bases each). From germline, CDR1 is SGHNT and CDR2 YENEEA. CDR3 size: 15 residues. V lost 1 base, J lost 2 bases, and 10 bases lay in between. The CDR3 DNA reads TGTGCCAGCAGCTTAGCGGGGGCCTTCACAGATACGCAGTATTTT. Its protein product is CASSLAGAFTDTQYF.

This chain links TRBV7-9 with TRBJ1-3; D ambiguous. V lost 0 bases, J lost 2 bases, and 2 bases lay in between. CDR1 and CDR2 (germline): SEHNR, FQNEAQ (reference sequence). This CDR3 comprises 13 residues. The CDR3 region has the DNA TGTGCCAGCAGCTTAGCTCCTGGAAACACCATATATTTT. It encodes CASSLAPGNTIYF.

This rearrangement joins TRBV5-1 to TRBJ2-5; 10 bases align to TRBD2. The CDR3 sequence is 19 residues long. Germline CDR1 SGHRS, CDR2 YFSETQ. J gave up 1 base and V 0 bases, and 12 bases lay outside the gene matches. For the CDR3, the DNA is TGCGCCAGCAGCTTGGGGGCGCCGGGGACTAGCGACCGCCAAGAGACCCAGTACTTC. Protein sequence: CASSLGAPGTSDRQETQYF. The full variable domain, rest sourced from reference TRBV5-1 and TRBJ2-5, is KAGVTQTPRYLIKTRGQQVTLSCSPISGHRSVSWYQQTPGQGLQFLFEYFSETQRNKGNFPGRFSGRQFSNSRSEMNVSTLELGDSALYLCASSLGAPGTSDRQETQYFGPGTRLLVL.

The sample holds many counts of this clonotype. V is TRBV7-9 and J is TRBJ2-7; D assignment may be TRBD1 or TRBD2 (5 bases each). Germline values: CDR1 SEHNR, CDR2 FQNEAQ (reference sequence). CDR3 length: 14 amino acids. The V end was cut by 11 bases, the J end by 5 bases, with 22 bases between. The CDR3 spells CALEAAGITHEQYF. Here the CDR3 DNA reads TGTGCCCTCGAAGCGGCAGGGATCACCCACGAGCAGTACTTC.

This chain joins TRBV2 and TRBJ2-5, with TRBD2 as a possible D gene (5 bases). Germline CDR1 is SNHLY and CDR2 is FYNNEI. V gave up 7 bases and J gave up 2 bases, with 11 bases separating them. This CDR3 is built from 13 residues. The CDR3 sequence: CASKRDKQETQYF. The CDR3 bases are TGTGCCAGCAAACGGGATAAGCAAGAGACCCAGTACTTC.

This clonotype appeared many times. This chain joins TRBV10-3 and TRBJ2-1; 13 nucleotides line up with TRBD2. Germline V gives CDR1 ENHRY, CDR2 SYGVKD. Trimming took 3 bases from V and 7 from J; bases not matched to a gene: 3. CDR3 size: 15 residues. CDR3: CAISEPGLAGNEQFF. CDR3 nucleotides: TGTGCCATCAGTGAACCGGGACTAGCGGGAAATGAGCAGTTCTTC.

The chain links TRBV27 to TRBJ1-2; D is unresolved. The CDR3 has 15 residues. V lost 8 bases and J lost 6, with 22 bases in between. Per the germline V gene, CDR1 is MNHEY and CDR2 is SMNVEV (reference sequence). This CDR3 is CASVLRYPPLNGYTF. CDR3 bases: TGTGCCAGCGTCTTACGTTACCCCCCCCTGAATGGCTACACCTTC.

In its sample, this clonotype was seen a few times. The V gene is TRBV20-1, the J gene TRBJ2-2; tentative D call: TRBD1 (6 bases). Germline CDR1 DFQATT, CDR2 SNEGSKA (reference sequence). The CDR3 is 12 amino acids. V dropped 6 bases and J dropped 6 bases, with 11 bases sitting between them. The CDR3 reads CSARDRPGELFF. DNA for the CDR3: TGCAGTGCCCGAGACAGGCCCGGGGAGCTGTTTTTT.

The chain couples TRBV20-1 to TRBJ2-7; 7 bases are shared with TRBD2. Germline values: CDR1 DFQATT, CDR2 SNEGSKA (reference sequence). Losses at the gene ends were 5 bases for V and 4 bases for J; bases not matched to a gene: 17. The CDR3 has 16 amino acids. In DNA, the CDR3 is TGCAGTGCTCCCCCGGAGAGCGGGATGGGAACATACGAGCAGTACTTC. It translates to CSAPPESGMGTYEQYF.

In its sample, this clonotype was seen a few times. The V call is TRBV6-6, the J call TRBJ2-7; D not certain. Trimming stripped 5 bases from V and 6 bases from J, with 8 bases between. Germline CDR1 is MNHNY and CDR2 is SVGAGI (reference sequence). The CDR3 runs to 11 residues. For the CDR3, the DNA is TGTGCCAGCAGTCCGCAGAGCGAGCAGTACTTC. Translating it yields CASSPQSEQYF.